This T cell receptor (beta chain) was identified during a study of T cells in Graves' hyperthyroidism and ophthalmopathy. It was RNA transcripts that yielded the amplified TCR beta CDR3 regions. Primed by the HTBI set, a first-round RT-PCR was run on the TCR CDR3. TCRdb ran MiXCR on the multiplex PCR reads and lists one entry per CDR3 protein. The sample consists of around 350,000 distinct CDR3 sequences, roughly 15% of them appearing once. The V gene end was trimmed by 6 bases and the J gene end by 5 bases; junction bases not matched to a gene: 4. The germline CDR1 and CDR2 sequences are ENHRY and SYGVKD. CDR3 size: 13 residues. In this sample, this clonotype turned up many times.

Source material: blood. V and J are TRBV10-3 and TRBJ1-1, with 9 nucleotides matching TRBD1. The TCR originated in a woman aged 60 to 75 with Graves' ophthalmopathy. The CDR3 spells CAIRADRGTEAFF. The CDR3 DNA reads as TGTGCCATCAGAGCAGACAGGGGGACTGAAGCTTTCTTT.